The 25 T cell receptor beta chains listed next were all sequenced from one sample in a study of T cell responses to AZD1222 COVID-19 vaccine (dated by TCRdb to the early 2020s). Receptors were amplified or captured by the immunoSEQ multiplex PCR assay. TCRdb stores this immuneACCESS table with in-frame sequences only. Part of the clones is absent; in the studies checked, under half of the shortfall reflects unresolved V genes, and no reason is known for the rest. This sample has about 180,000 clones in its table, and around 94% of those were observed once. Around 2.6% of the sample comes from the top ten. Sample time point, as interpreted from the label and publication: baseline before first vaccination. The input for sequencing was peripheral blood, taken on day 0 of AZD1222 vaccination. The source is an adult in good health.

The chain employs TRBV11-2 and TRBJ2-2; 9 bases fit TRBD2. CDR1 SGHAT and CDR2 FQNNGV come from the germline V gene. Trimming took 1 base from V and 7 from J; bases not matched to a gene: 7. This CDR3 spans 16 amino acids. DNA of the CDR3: TGTGCCAGCAGCTTAGTGGCGGGAGGGCAAGGCGGGGAGCTGTTTTTT. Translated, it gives CASSLVAGGQGGELFF.

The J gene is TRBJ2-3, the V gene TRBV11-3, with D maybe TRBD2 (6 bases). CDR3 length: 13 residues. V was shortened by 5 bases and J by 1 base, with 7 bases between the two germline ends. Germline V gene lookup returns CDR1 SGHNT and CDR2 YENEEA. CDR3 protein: CASSERGTDTQYF. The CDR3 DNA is TGTGCCAGCAGCGAGCGGGGCACAGATACGCAGTATTTT.

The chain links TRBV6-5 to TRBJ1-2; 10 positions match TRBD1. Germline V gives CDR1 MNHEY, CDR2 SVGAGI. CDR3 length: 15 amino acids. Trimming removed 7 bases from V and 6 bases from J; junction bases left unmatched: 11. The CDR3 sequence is CASNRRGQGTDGYTF. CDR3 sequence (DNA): TGTGCCAGCAACCGAAGGGGACAGGGGACCGATGGCTACACCTTC.

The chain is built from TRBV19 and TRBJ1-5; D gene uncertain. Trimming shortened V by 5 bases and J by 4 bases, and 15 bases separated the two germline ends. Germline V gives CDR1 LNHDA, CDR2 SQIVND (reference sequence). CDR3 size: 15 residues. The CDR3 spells CASSPRALGNQPQHF. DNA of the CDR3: TGTGCCAGTAGTCCGAGGGCCCTAGGGAATCAGCCCCAGCATTTT.

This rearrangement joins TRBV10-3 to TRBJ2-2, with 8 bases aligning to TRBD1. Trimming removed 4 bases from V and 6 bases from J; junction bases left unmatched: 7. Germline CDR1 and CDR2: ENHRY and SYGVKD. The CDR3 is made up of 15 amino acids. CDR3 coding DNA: TGTGCCATCAGTGGGACAGGGTTTTCTCCCGGGGAGCTGTTTTTT. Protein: CAISGTGFSPGELFF.

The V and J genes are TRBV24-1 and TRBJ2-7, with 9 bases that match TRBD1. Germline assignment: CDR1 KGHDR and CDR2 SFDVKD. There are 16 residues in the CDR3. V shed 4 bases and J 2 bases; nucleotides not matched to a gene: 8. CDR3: CATSDLPGQGPYEQYF. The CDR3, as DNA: TGTGCCACCAGTGACCTTCCGGGACAGGGCCCCTACGAGCAGTACTTC.

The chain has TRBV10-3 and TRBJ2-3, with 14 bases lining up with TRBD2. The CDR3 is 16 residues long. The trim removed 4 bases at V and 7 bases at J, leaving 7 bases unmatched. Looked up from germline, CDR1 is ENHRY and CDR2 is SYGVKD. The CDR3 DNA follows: TGTGCCATCAGTGCTGGGACTAGCGGGAGTGTTAATACGCAGTATTTT. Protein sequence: CAISAGTSGSVNTQYF.

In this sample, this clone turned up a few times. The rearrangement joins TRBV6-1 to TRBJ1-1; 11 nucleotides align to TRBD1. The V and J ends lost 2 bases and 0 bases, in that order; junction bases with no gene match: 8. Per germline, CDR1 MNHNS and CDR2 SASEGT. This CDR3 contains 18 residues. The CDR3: CASSELGTGGLVNTEAFF. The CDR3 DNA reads TGTGCCAGCAGTGAACTGGGGACAGGGGGTTTAGTGAACACTGAAGCTTTCTTT.

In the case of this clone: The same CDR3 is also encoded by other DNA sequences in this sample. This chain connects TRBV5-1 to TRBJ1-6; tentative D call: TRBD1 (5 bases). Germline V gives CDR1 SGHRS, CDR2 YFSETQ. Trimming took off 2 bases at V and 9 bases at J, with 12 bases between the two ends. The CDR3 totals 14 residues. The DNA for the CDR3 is TGCGCCAGCAGCTTCGAGGGGAGAGGTTCACCCCTCCACTTT. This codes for CASSFEGRGSPLHF.

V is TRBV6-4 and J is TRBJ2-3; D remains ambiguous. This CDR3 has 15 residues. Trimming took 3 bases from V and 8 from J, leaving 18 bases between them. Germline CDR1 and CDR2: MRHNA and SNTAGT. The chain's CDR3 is CASSEGDSHPGTQYF. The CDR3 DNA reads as TGTGCCAGCAGTGAAGGAGACTCCCACCCCGGTACGCAGTATTTT.

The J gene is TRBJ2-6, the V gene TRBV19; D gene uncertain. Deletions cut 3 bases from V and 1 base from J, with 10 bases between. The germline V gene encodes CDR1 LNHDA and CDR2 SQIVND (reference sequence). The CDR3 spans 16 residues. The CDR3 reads CASSIHLGSGANVLTF. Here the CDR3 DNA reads TGTGCCAGTAGTATTCACCTAGGTTCTGGGGCCAACGTCCTGACTTTC.

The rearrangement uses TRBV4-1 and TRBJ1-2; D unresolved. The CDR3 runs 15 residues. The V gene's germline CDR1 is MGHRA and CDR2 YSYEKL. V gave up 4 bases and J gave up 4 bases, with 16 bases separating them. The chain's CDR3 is CASSPTGGWGYGYTF. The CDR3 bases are TGCGCCAGCAGCCCCACGGGTGGCTGGGGCTATGGCTACACCTTC.

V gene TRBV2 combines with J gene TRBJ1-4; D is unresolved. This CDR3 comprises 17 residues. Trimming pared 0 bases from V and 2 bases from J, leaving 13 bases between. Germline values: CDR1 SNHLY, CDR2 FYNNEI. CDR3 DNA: TGTGCCAGCAGTGAAGCGACCGGGATTCCGACTAATGAAAAACTGTTTTTT. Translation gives CASSEATGIPTNEKLFF.

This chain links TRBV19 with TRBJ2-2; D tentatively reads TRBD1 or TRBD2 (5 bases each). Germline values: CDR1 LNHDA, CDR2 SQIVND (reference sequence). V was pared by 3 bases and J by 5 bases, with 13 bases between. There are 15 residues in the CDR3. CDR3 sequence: CASSMERGATGELFF. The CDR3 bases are TGTGCCAGTAGTATGGAAAGAGGGGCTACCGGGGAGCTGTTTTTT.

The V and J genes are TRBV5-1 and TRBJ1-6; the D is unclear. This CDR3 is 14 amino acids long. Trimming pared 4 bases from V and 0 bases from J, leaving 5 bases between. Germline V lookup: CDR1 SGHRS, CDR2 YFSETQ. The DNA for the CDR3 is TGCGCCAGCAGCCAGAGCTCCTATAATTCACCCCTCCACTTT. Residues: CASSQSSYNSPLHF.

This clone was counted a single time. CDR3 DNA sequence: TGCGCCAGCAGTGAGTCGAAAGGTCACGAGCAGTACTTC. Protein sequence: CASSESKGHEQYF. The rearrangement links TRBV10-2 to TRBJ2-7; D is unclear. This CDR3 region has 13 residues. The ends were cut back, 0 bases at V and 5 bases at J, with 8 bases in the middle. The V gene's germline CDR1 is WSHSY and CDR2 SAAADI.

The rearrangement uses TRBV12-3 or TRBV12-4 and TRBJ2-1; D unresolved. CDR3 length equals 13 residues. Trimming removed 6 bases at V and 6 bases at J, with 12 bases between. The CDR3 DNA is TGTGCCAGCAGCCTGGACCAAGGCAATGAGCAGTTCTTC. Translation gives CASSLDQGNEQFF.

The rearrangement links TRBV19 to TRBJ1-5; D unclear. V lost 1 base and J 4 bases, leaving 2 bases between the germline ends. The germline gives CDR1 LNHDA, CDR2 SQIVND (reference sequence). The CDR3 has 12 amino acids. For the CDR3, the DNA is TGTGCCAGTAGTATAGTTAATCAGCCCCAGCATTTT. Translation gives CASSIVNQPQHF. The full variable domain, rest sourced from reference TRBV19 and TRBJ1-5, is DGGITQSPKYLFRKEGQNVTLSCEQNLNHDAMYWYRQDPGQGLRLIYYSQIVNDFQKGDIAEGYSVSREKKESFPLTVTSAQKNPTAFYLCASSIVNQPQHFGDGTRLSIL.

In nucleotides, the CDR3 is TGTGCCAGCAGTGAATGGGGCAGGGGTTTCTACGAGCAGTACTTC. As protein: CASSEWGRGFYEQYF. V gene TRBV6-1 combines with J gene TRBJ2-7, with D maybe TRBD1 (6 bases). The germline V gene encodes CDR1 MNHNS and CDR2 SASEGT. The length of the CDR3 is 15 residues. Trimming stripped 2 bases from V and 3 bases from J, with 14 bases between.

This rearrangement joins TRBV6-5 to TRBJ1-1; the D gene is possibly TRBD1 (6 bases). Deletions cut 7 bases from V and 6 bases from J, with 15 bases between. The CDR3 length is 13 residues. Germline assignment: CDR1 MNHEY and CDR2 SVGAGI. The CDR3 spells CASTRGARPEAFF. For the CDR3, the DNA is TGTGCCAGCACCCGGGGGGCGCGACCTGAAGCTTTCTTT.

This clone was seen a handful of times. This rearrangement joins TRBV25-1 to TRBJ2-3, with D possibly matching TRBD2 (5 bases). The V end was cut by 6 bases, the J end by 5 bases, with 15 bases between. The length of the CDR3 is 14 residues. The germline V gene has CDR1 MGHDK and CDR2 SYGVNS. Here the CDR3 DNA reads TGTGCCAGCAGCCACGAGGAGGTCTTAGATACGCAGTATTTT. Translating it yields CASSHEEVLDTQYF.

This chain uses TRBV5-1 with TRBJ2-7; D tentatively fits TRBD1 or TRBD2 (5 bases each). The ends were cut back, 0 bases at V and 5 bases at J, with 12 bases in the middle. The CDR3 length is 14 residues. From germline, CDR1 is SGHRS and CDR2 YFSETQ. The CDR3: CASSLEPGRNEQYF. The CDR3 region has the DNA TGCGCCAGCAGCTTGGAACCGGGGCGGAACGAGCAGTACTTC.

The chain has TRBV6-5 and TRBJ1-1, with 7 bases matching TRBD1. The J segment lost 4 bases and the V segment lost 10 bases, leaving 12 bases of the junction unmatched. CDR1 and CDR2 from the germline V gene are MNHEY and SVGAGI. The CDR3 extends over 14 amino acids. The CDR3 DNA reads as TGTGCCACCAATAAAGACAGGGTTGTCACTGAAGCTTTCTTT. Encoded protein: CATNKDRVVTEAFF.

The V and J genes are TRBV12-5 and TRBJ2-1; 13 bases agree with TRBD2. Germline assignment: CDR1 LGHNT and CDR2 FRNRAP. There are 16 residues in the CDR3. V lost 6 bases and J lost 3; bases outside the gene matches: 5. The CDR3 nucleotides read TGTGCTAGTGGCGGGACTAGCGGGGAGAACTACAATGAGCAGTTCTTC. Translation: CASGGTSGENYNEQFF.

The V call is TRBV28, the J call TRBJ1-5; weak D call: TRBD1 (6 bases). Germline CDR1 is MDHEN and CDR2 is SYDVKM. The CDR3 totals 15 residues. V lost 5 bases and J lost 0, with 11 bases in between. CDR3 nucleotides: TGTGCCAGCAGTGGGGACATTAATAGCAATCAGCCCCAGCATTTT. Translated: CASSGDINSNQPQHF.